This T cell receptor beta chain was retrieved from a study of T cells in Graves' hyperthyroidism and ophthalmopathy. The germline gives CDR1 MNHEY, CDR2 SVGAGI. The V and J ends lost 2 bases and 6 bases respectively, with 13 bases between them. The CDR3 is 15 residues long. Study outcomes and limitations: The majority of expanded thyroid clonotypes above 0.001 also appeared in blood.

What was amplified from RNA transcripts were TCR beta CDR3 regions. The HTBI primer set served for first-round RT-PCR of the TCR CDR3. TCRdb fed the multiplex PCR reads into MiXCR, producing one record per CDR3 protein. The sample has roughly 530,000 distinct CDR3 sequences, about 15% seen once. This clonotype was detected ten times or more. Its antigen is currently unknown. V usage is TRBV6-5 and J usage is TRBJ2-2; D remains unclear. The clonotype comes from a woman aged 18-30 years with Graves' ophthalmopathy. Specimen: blood. CDR3 DNA sequence: TGTGCCAGCAGTTACGGGCGAACCGCCGCCGGGGAGCTGTTTTTT. It codes for CASSYGRTAAGELFF.